The 17 T cell receptor beta chains below come from one sample, sequenced in a study of identical twins. TCRdb used MiXCR to reprocess the 5' RACE reads, holding one entry per CDR3 protein. The repertoire holds around 690,000 distinct CDR3 sequences, with 21% as singletons. These data were also filed under a second study, of T cells expressing NK-cell markers.

Sequenced input: PBMCs. The receptors derive from a young woman in good health.

The sample holds many counts of this clonotype. The chain employs TRBV6-1 and TRBJ2-5, with D perhaps TRBD2 (6 bases). CDR1 MNHNS and CDR2 SASEGT come from the germline V gene. The V end was cut by 1 base, the J end by 7 bases, with 13 bases between. The CDR3 runs 14 residues. The CDR3 sequence is CASSEEAGTGTQYF. CDR3 DNA: TGTGCCAGCAGTGAAGAGGCGGGAACGGGGACCCAGTACTTC.

There are many counts of this clonotype. The chain has TRBV12-3 or TRBV12-4 and TRBJ2-1, with 10 bases lining up with TRBD2. The length of the CDR3 is 17 residues. Germline trimming cut 3 bases from V and 2 bases from J; bases unmatched to any gene: 7. CDR3 nucleotides: TGTGCCAGCAGTTTGTACAGCGGGAGGGCCGCCTACAATGAGCAGTTCTTC. Encoded protein: CASSLYSGRAAYNEQFF.

This clonotype was seen many times. The chain uses TRBV9 and TRBJ2-2, with unresolved D. V gave up 0 bases and J gave up 7 bases, with 10 bases separating them. Germline CDR1 and CDR2: SGDLS and YYNGEE. The CDR3 consists of 14 residues. The CDR3 nucleotides read TGTGCCAGCAGCGTAGGACCGTACGGCGGGGAGCTGTTTTTT. Its protein product is CASSVGPYGGELFF.

This clonotype showed up many times. V usage is TRBV14 and J usage is TRBJ2-1; D gene unclear. Germline lookup yields CDR1 SGHDN and CDR2 FVKESK. The length of the CDR3 is 15 residues. Trimming left V 5 bases short and J 6 bases short, with 17 bases between. CDR3 amino acids: CASSSFGKPRNEQFF. CDR3 sequence (DNA): TGTGCCAGCAGCTCCTTCGGTAAGCCCCGCAATGAGCAGTTCTTC. The full variable domain, completed using reference TRBV14 and TRBJ2-1, is EAGVTQFPSHSVIEKGQTVTLRCDPISGHDNLYWYRRVMGKEIKFLLHFVKESKQDESGMPNNRFLAERTGGTYSTLKVQPAELEDSGVYFCASSSFGKPRNEQFFGPGTRLTVL.

The rearrangement links TRBV5-5 to TRBJ2-5; D is unclear. Germline loops: CDR1 SGHKS, CDR2 YYEKEE (reference sequence). CDR3 length equals 13 residues. V gave up 2 bases and J gave up 5 bases, with 10 bases separating them. The CDR3 nucleotides read TGTGCCAGCAGCTTATTGTTCACGGAGACCCAGTACTTC. It encodes CASSLLFTETQYF. Variable domain in full (rest from reference TRBV5-5 and TRBJ2-5): DAGVTQSPTHLIKTRGQQVTLRCSPISGHKSVSWYQQVLGQGPQFIFQYYEKEERGRGNFPDRFSARQFPNYSSELNVNALLLGDSALYLCASSLLFTETQYFGPGTRLLVL.

This clonotype was counted a few times. The chain is built from TRBV12-3 or TRBV12-4 and TRBJ1-2; the D gene is possibly TRBD1 (5 bases). V was clipped by 5 bases and J by 2 bases, with 21 bases between them. The length of the CDR3 is 17 residues. CDR3 sequence (DNA): TGTGCCAGCAGTAGATATACCTCGGGACCGAACAACTATGGCTACACCTTC. Encoded protein: CASSRYTSGPNNYGYTF.

This clonotype was seen many times. The J gene is TRBJ2-3, the V gene TRBV20-1, with TRBD2 matching 8 bases. Germline V gene data show CDR1 as DFQATT and CDR2 as SNEGSKA (reference sequence). The CDR3 sequence is 15 residues long. V lost 0 bases to trimming and J lost 8 bases; unmatched junction nucleotides: 10. The DNA for the CDR3 is TGCAGTGCTAGAGATAAGAGCGGGGGAGGGGGTACGCAGTATTTT. Amino acid sequence: CSARDKSGGGGTQYF.

The chain is built from TRBV7-8 and TRBJ2-1; tentative D call: TRBD2 (5 bases). Germline V gene sequence: CDR1 SGHVS, CDR2 FQNEAQ. Trimming took 2 bases from V and 2 from J, leaving 7 bases between them. The CDR3 has 14 residues. The CDR3 DNA is TGTGCCAGCAGCTTACTTAGCGCCTACAATGAGCAGTTCTTC. It codes for CASSLLSAYNEQFF.

This chain uses TRBV7-2 with TRBJ2-3, with TRBD2 matching 8 bases. V dropped 5 bases and J dropped 5; count of bases not matched to a gene: 6. Germline CDR1 is SGHTA and CDR2 is FQGNSA. This CDR3 region has 14 residues. The CDR3 spells CASSNSGTGDTQYF. In DNA form, the CDR3 reads TGTGCCAGCAGCAATAGCGGGACGGGAGATACGCAGTATTTT.

There are a few counts of this clonotype. The rearrangement uses TRBV10-2 and TRBJ1-5, with D possibly being TRBD1 (5 bases). Trimming took off 0 bases at V and 0 bases at J, with 15 bases between the two ends. The CDR3 totals 18 residues. Germline V gene sequence: CDR1 WSHSY, CDR2 SAAADI. The CDR3 loop reads CASSESASGIYSNQPQHF. The DNA for the CDR3 is TGCGCCAGCAGTGAGTCGGCCTCAGGGATTTATAGCAATCAGCCCCAGCATTTT.

This clonotype was observed many times. One end of the junction varies from germline; a read error may be responsible. The CDR3 here is CASSLAENTEAFF. In DNA, the CDR3 is TGTGCCAGCAGCTTAGCAGAGAACACTGAAGCTTTCTTT. The chain joins TRBV5-1 to TRBJ1-1, with D unresolved. CDR1 is SGHRS, CDR2 YFSETQ, per germline. The CDR3 extends over 13 amino acids.

The chain recombines TRBV4-2 with TRBJ2-6; D is perhaps TRBD1 or TRBD2 (5 bases each). The CDR3 contains 17 residues. Germline V gene sequence: CDR1 LGHNA, CDR2 YNFKEQ. Trimming shortened V by 0 bases and J by 0 bases, and 9 bases separated the two germline ends. CDR3 loop: CASSQEGRISGANVLTF. Here the CDR3 DNA reads TGTGCCAGCAGCCAAGAGGGACGAATCTCTGGGGCCAACGTCCTGACTTTC.

This clonotype was counted only a few times. The J gene is TRBJ1-3, the V gene TRBV6-1, with D hard to call. The V end lost 8 bases, the J end lost 4 bases, and 12 bases lay between the germline ends. CDR3 size: 13 residues. Germline CDR1 MNHNS, CDR2 SASEGT. The CDR3 coding sequence is TGTGCCAGCCTACCGACACTAGGAAACACCATATATTTT. This gives the protein CASLPTLGNTIYF.

The chain recombines TRBV20-1 with TRBJ2-5, with TRBD2 as a possible D gene (5 bases). Per the germline V gene, CDR1 is DFQATT and CDR2 is SNEGSKA (reference sequence). The CDR3 totals 14 residues. V was cut by 5 bases and J by 2 bases, with 15 bases left in between. CDR3 DNA: TGCAGTGCTGGACGAGCGGACTTTCAAGAGACCCAGTACTTC. This gives the protein CSAGRADFQETQYF.

This clonotype was observed many times. The chain couples TRBV9 to TRBJ2-5; TRBD2 agrees at 13 bases. V dropped 3 bases and J dropped 5; count of bases not matched to a gene: 4. The CDR3 loop spans 15 amino acids. Germline loops: CDR1 SGDLS, CDR2 YYNGEE. The CDR3 sequence: CASSAGTSGEETQYF. The DNA of the CDR3 is TGTGCCAGCAGCGCCGGGACTAGCGGGGAGGAGACCCAGTACTTC.

This clonotype was observed at least ten times. The V and J genes are TRBV10-3 and TRBJ2-5; no firm D call. This CDR3 contains 13 residues. Germline assignment: CDR1 ENHRY and CDR2 SYGVKD. V was pared by 2 bases and J by 2 bases, with 6 bases between. The CDR3 is CAISEARQETQYF. CDR3 coding DNA: TGTGCCATCAGTGAGGCCCGACAAGAGACCCAGTACTTC.

This clonotype was counted only a few times. This rearrangement joins TRBV7-2 to TRBJ2-3; 9 positions match TRBD2. V shed 5 bases, J shed 2 bases, and the junction held 8 bases outside the gene matches. Germline CDR1 SGHTA, CDR2 FQGNSA. This CDR3 is 16 amino acids long. The CDR3 DNA sequence: TGTGCCAGCAGCCCCAGACTAGCGGAGCCCACAGATACGCAGTATTTT. It is translated as CASSPRLAEPTDTQYF.